This TCR beta chain is drawn from a study of blood T cells in healthy people across ages (dated by TCRdb to between 2015 and 2016). In terms of the full investigation: In model experiments, roughly one uniquely barcoded TCR beta cDNA molecule per two T cells was captured by template switching. Donors were grouped into four age groups: young (average approximately 15 years), middle-aged (less than 40), aged (around 60) and long-lived (about 82). For two donors (one aged 18 to 30 and one aged 80 or older), the study analyzed two additional independent replicas of 1 million unique cDNA reads from the same blood draw. To avoid experimental bias, donors of different ages were distributed randomly across sequencing lanes. Using deep sequencing normalized with unique cDNA molecular identifiers, the study measured how TCR beta repertoire diversity changes with age. Study-wide conclusions, independent of this receptor: Estimates of total diversity from one million sequenced T cells were regarded as lower bounds and underestimates. Bulk unsorted PBMC profiling prevented conclusive comparison of naive and antigen-experienced compartments. Observed TCR beta diversity correlated strongly with the percentage of naive T cells measured by flow cytometry. The CMV infection status of donors was not known, potentially confounding age-related changes in expanded clonotypes. As age increased, observed TCR beta diversity per million T cells dropped in a roughly linear way, and a significant reduction was already evident by age 40. Compared with the aged group, the long-lived group had more naive CD4+ T cells, fewer expanded clones and increased TCR diversity, suggesting age selection.

CDR1 and CDR2 are drawn from the germline V gene: MNHEY, SVGEGT. The CDR3 spans 13 residues, from the cysteine through the phenylalanine. The entry retains the CDR3 DNA only, 39 bases that are in frame from base 1. Trimming takes 10 bases off V and 9 bases off J; junction bases not matched to a gene: 10. Note on this clonotype: Its antigen is unknown. A read error may explain this, as a much larger clone is one base away.

The library was generated by 5' RACE. The reads were generated on an Illumina HiSeq 2500. A second PCR of roughly 7 to 12 cycles was run with a J-beta primer mix and a sample-barcoded 5' primer. A template-switch 5' adaptor carrying 12 random nucleotides introduced a unique molecular identifier onto each TCR beta cDNA molecule. Each sample yielded at least 2.5 million CDR3-containing paired-end reads. First-strand cDNA synthesis was performed from all RNA using the Mint cDNA synthesis kit, with priming by a TRBC-specific oligonucleotide. After uracil-DNA glycosylase treatment, a first 18-cycle PCR used universal primers M1SS and BC2_uni_R on all cDNA. On the study's bioinformatics: For normalization, 1 million high-quality reads were randomly selected from each sample, with every read carrying a distinct molecular identifier. Reads sharing molecular identifiers were discarded rather than binned into consensus sequences. MiTCR, run with a Q25 quality threshold and the strictest error-elimination algorithm, handled CDR3 identification, clonotype clustering and error correction. Lower-bound total TCR beta diversity was estimated with a nonparametric unseen species model using Euler transformation. TCRdb reran the public reads through fastp at Q25 and MiXCR, keeping productive beta chains. Here each entry gathers all rows of one CDR3 protein and keeps the most common genes and DNA. TCRdb's processing, not the authors', yielded these V and J calls. The sample data list about 680,000 distinct CDR3 sequences, and around 49% of these were observed just once. The ten largest make up 30% to 35% of the sample.

The roughly 39 donors, aged about 6 to 95 years, were systemically healthy Caucasian individuals from Russia. Ten milliliters of peripheral blood were drawn from each donor into EDTA-treated Vacutainer tubes. PBMCs were isolated by Ficoll-Paque density-gradient centrifugation, with at least 6.5 million obtained per sample. Total RNA, at least 6 micrograms per sample, was extracted from PBMCs with Trizol reagent. For every donor, flow cytometry on a PBMC aliquot measured the percentage of naive CD45RAhigh/CD27high T cells. The source of this sequence is a woman aged 55-69 years in good health. The rearrangement joined TRBV6-2 or TRBV6-3 to TRBJ2-1; a stretch of 9 junction bases matches TRBD2. Sequenced input: blood. The nucleotides are TGTGCCAACGCGGGGGGAGCGGGAGGTGAGCAGTTCTTC. Translation gives CANAGGAGGEQFF.